The 11 T cell receptor beta chains presented below share a single source sample, sequenced in a study of blood T cell repertoires in COVID-19 (dated by TCRdb to the early 2020s). Library preparation employed the immunoSEQ multiplex PCR assay. The source is immuneACCESS, and TCRdb retained only in-frame sequences with V and J called. Part of the clones is not carried over; for the studies checked, unresolved V genes explain less than half of this, and the remainder is unexplained. In all, the sample holds around 77,000 clones, and around 76% of those were seen once. The top ten constitute around 20% of the sample. Sequencing used peripheral blood. The receptors derive from a human donor in a cohort sampled during active COVID-19.

The V call is TRBV3-1 (or the pseudogene TRBV3-2), the J call TRBJ1-1; D may be TRBD1 (6 bases). The CDR3 spans 13 residues. V was pared by 2 bases and J by 5 bases, with 9 bases between. From germline, CDR1 is LGHDT and CDR2 YNNKEL (reference sequence). Here the CDR3 DNA reads TGTGCCAGCAGCCAAAAGGGGGGGACTGAAGCTTTCTTT. Protein product: CASSQKGGTEAFF.

V usage is TRBV12-5 and J usage is TRBJ1-2; D not certain. V shed 0 bases and J shed 4 bases, with 9 bases lying between them. Germline CDR1 is LGHNT and CDR2 is FRNRAP. The CDR3 is made up of 14 amino acids. DNA of the CDR3: TGTGCTAGTGGTTTGGTCCGGGATCCCTATGGCTACACCTTC. Translated: CASGLVRDPYGYTF.

The chain employs TRBV7-3 and TRBJ2-7, with 13 bases fitting TRBD2. CDR1 and CDR2 from the germline V gene are SGHTA and FQGTGA. The CDR3 is made up of 16 amino acids. J was trimmed by 0 bases and V by 3 bases; bases with no gene match: 2. The CDR3 protein is CASSLTSGGSSYEQYF. For the CDR3, the DNA is TGTGCCAGCAGCTTGACTAGCGGGGGGAGCTCCTACGAGCAGTACTTC. Filled out from reference TRBV7-3 and TRBJ2-7, the complete variable domain reads GAGVSQTPSNKVTEKGKYVELRCDPISGHTALYWYRQSLGQGPEFLIYFQGTGAADDSGLPNDRFFAVRPEGSVSTLKIQRTERGDSAVYLCASSLTSGGSSYEQYFGPGTRLTVT.

The rearrangement joins TRBV2 to TRBJ1-4; 10 bases are shared with TRBD1. Germline values: CDR1 SNHLY, CDR2 FYNNEI. After removal of 6 bases from V and 12 bases from J, the junction contained 7 bases not matched to a gene. This CDR3 comprises 13 residues. In nucleotides, the CDR3 is TGTGCCAGCAGATGGACAGGGGGAGATGAACTGTTTTTT. It specifies CASRWTGGDELFF. The variable domain in full, with the rest retrieved from reference TRBV2 and TRBJ1-4, is EPEVTQTPSHQVTQMGQEVILRCVPISNHLYFYWYRQILGQKVEFLVSFYNNEISEKSEIFDDQFSVERPDGSNFTLKIRSTKLEDSAMYFCASRWTGGDELFFGSGTQLSVL.

This clone appeared once. The chain couples TRBV13 to TRBJ2-2, with 11 nucleotides matching TRBD1. The CDR3 runs to 15 residues. The V gene end was trimmed by 5 bases and the J gene end by 5 bases; junction bases not matched to a gene: 4. CDR1 PRHDT and CDR2 FYEKMQ come from the germline V gene (reference sequence). CDR3 in DNA: TGTGCCAGCAGCCTCGGGACAGGGGGGACCGGGGAGCTGTTTTTT. Translating gives CASSLGTGGTGELFF. Combining the CDR3 with reference TRBV13 and TRBJ2-2 gives the whole variable domain AAGVIQSPRHLIKEKRETATLKCYPIPRHDTVYWYQQGPGQDPQFLISFYEKMQSDKGSIPDRFSAQQFSDYHSELNMSSLELGDSALYFCASSLGTGGTGELFFGEGSRLTVL.

The rearrangement uses TRBV4-1 and TRBJ1-1; D is possibly TRBD1 (6 bases). Germline V gene sequence: CDR1 MGHRA, CDR2 YSYEKL. V gave up 3 bases and J gave up 4 bases, with 18 bases separating them. The length of the CDR3 is 16 residues. DNA of the CDR3: TGCGCCAGCAGCCAGAGAATACAGGGTATAGGCACTGAAGCTTTCTTT. Translating it yields CASSQRIQGIGTEAFF.

This rearrangement joins TRBV5-6 to TRBJ1-2; D uncertain. CDR3 length: 14 amino acids. Germline values: CDR1 SGHDT, CDR2 YYEEEE. Between the trimmed V and J ends, which lost 2 bases and 2 bases, there was a span of 10 bases. CDR3 DNA sequence: TGTGCCAGCAGCTTCCCCACGGTGAACTATGGCTACACCTTC. It specifies CASSFPTVNYGYTF.

The gene calls are TRBV3-1 (or the pseudogene TRBV3-2) and TRBJ2-7; unclear D gene. The V gene lost 2 bases and the J gene lost 6 bases, with 14 bases spanning the gap. The CDR3 is made up of 14 amino acids. CDR1 is LGHDT, CDR2 YNNKEL, per germline (reference sequence). The CDR3 DNA sequence: TGTGCCAGCAGCCAAAGGCGGAGTAGTACCGAGCAGTACTTC. Its translation is CASSQRRSSTEQYF.

The V and J genes are TRBV6-1 and TRBJ2-1; TRBD2 matches 10 bases. V trimming: 2 bases; J trimming: 7 bases; junction bases outside the gene matches: 11. CDR1 and CDR2 (germline): MNHNS, SASEGT. This CDR3 is built from 17 residues. The CDR3 coding sequence is TGTGCCAGCAGTGAACCCCGGGGTAGCGGGGGGCAAAATGAGCAGTTCTTC. Amino acids: CASSEPRGSGGQNEQFF.

This clone has only a few counts. This chain uses TRBV2 with TRBJ2-3; no reliable D call. The CDR3 covers 13 residues. Looked up from germline, CDR1 is SNHLY and CDR2 is FYNNEI. Between the trimmed V and J ends, which lost 7 bases and 11 bases, there was a span of 19 bases. This CDR3 is CASKESPEGEQYF. CDR3 nucleotides: TGTGCCAGCAAGGAGTCGCCTGAAGGAGAGCAGTATTTT.

J is TRBJ2-7 and V is TRBV11-2; tentative D call: TRBD2 (5 bases). Germline CDR1 SGHAT, CDR2 FQNNGV. This CDR3 region has 13 residues. Between the trimmed V and J ends, which lost 5 bases and 3 bases, there was a span of 11 bases. CDR3 sequence reads: CASSRTGIYEQYF. The CDR3 region has the DNA TGTGCCAGCAGCCGGACGGGAATCTACGAGCAGTACTTC.